This T cell receptor (beta chain) was captured in a study of blood T cell repertoires in COVID-19. Study background: Collection of acute and convalescent COVID-19 samples took place in the United States, Italy and Spain.

Sequencing used immunoSEQ multiplex PCR; TCRdb keeps in-frame clones, though not all of them. The table records over 150,000 clones, 84% of them present only once. Germline loops: CDR1 SGHTA, CDR2 FQGNSA. CDR3 length: 18 residues. The ends lost 1 base at V and 7 bases at J; junction bases unmatched: 12. Many counts were recorded for this clone. Either two negative PCRs, clearance, or symptom resolution qualified Cohort 3 donors as recovered. The sequenced sample consisted of PBMCs or T cells enriched from blood (not recorded which). The clonotype originates from a woman aged 25 to 39 who had recovered from COVID-19. The chain recombines TRBV7-2 with TRBJ1-5, with TRBD1 matching 11 bases. The CDR3 region is CASSLGTGGGGVGQPQHF. For the CDR3, the DNA is TGTGCCAGCAGCTTAGGGACAGGGGGCGGTGGTGTGGGGCAGCCCCAGCATTTT.